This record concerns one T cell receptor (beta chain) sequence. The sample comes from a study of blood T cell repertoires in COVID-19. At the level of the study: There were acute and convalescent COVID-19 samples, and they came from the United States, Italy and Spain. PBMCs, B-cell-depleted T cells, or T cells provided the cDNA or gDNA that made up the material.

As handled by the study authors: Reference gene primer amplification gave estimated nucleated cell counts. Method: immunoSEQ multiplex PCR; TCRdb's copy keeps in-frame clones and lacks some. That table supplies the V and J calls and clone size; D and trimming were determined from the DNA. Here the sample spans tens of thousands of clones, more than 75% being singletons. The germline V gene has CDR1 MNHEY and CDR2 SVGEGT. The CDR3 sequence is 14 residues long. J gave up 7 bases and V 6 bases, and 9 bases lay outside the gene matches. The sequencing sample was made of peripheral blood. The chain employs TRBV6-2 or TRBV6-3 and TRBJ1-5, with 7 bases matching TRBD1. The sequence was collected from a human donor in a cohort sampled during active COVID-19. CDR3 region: CASSNRGSKQPQHF. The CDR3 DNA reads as TGTGCCAGCAGCAACAGGGGTTCTAAACAGCCCCAGCATTTT.